This T cell receptor beta chain is drawn from a study of shared clonotypes between healthy human individuals. General study findings and limits: Naive subsets usually exceeded memory subsets in estimated richness. The small donor group covered limited genetic and exposure diversity.

Trimming removed 6 bases from V and 1 base from J, with 13 bases in between. Germline CDR1 and CDR2: MDHEN and SYDVKM. The CDR3 consists of 14 residues. For this clone: Its target is not known.

Running of the assay took place at deep level. Assay: immunoSEQ multiplex PCR; the TCRdb copy retains only in-frame clones and omits some. The repertoire includes millions of clones, approximately 94% of them detected once, and about 0.13% sits in the top ten. Sequenced: naive CD4+ T cells sorted from blood. Subset defined: CD45RA+ positively selected. The receptor comes from a man younger than 35 in good health. The chain employs TRBV28 and TRBJ2-7, with D possibly matching TRBD1 (5 bases). This chain's CDR3 is CASSLMAGSYEQYF. As DNA, the CDR3 is TGTGCCAGCAGCCTGATGGCAGGGTCCTACGAGCAGTACTTC.